This TCR beta chain was sequenced in a study of cytomegalovirus exposure and HLA in healthy donors. General study points: The study put around 180 TCR beta chains on its list as cytomegalovirus-associated.

Germline V lookup: CDR1 SGHDN, CDR2 FVKESK. CDR3 length equals 17 residues. The V end was cut by 2 bases, the J end by 3 bases, with 17 bases between. With regard to this clone: The antigen is not known.

The table came from immunoSEQ multiplex PCR; TCRdb's copy has only in-frame clones and leaves some out. The table records 65,000 to 100,000 clones, roughly 93% of them present only once. This receptor was taken from a woman younger than 45 in good health and CMV-seronegative. This chain uses TRBV14 with TRBJ2-1; no firm D call. Sequencing input: PBMCs. The CDR3 nucleotides are TGTGCCAGCAGCCAACCGCGGAAAGCCTGGAACTACAATGAGCAGTTCTTC. It is translated as CASSQPRKAWNYNEQFF.